This TCR beta chain was captured by sequencing in a study of cytomegalovirus exposure and HLA in healthy donors. Whole-study findings and limits: For most TCR sequences rarity was the rule, although some public TCRs occurred in many donors. A few CMV-associated chains proved CMV antigen-specific in vitro.

Donors were drawn from the approximately 120-subject validation cohort, separate from the roughly 670-subject first cohort. The germline CDR1 and CDR2 sequences are MNHNY and SVGAGI (reference sequence). Trimming cost V 5 bases and J 8 bases; bases outside gene matches: 6. CDR3 length: 13 amino acids. Concerning this clone itself: Antigen: not known.

Sequencing was performed with immunoSEQ multiplex PCR; in TCRdb, only in-frame clones are kept and a portion is missing. The sample yields 50,000 to 70,000 clones, 95% seen once. The chain uses TRBV6-6 and TRBJ2-1; TRBD1 agrees at 7 bases. Input material: PBMCs. The receptor's source is a woman in her late teens or twenties in good health and CMV-seropositive. The CDR3 sequence: CASSGDRVDEQFF. DNA for the CDR3: TGTGCCAGCAGTGGCGACAGGGTCGATGAGCAGTTCTTC.